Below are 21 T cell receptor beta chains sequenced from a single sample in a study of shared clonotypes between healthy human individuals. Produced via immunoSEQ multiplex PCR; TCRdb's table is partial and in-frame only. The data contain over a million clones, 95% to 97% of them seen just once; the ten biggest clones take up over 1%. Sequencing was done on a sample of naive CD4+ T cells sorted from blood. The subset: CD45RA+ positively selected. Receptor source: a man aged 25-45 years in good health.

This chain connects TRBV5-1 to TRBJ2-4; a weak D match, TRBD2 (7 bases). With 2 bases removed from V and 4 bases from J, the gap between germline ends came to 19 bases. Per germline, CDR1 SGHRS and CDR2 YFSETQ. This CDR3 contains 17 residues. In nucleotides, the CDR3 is TGCGCCAGCAGCTTAATCCCTACGGGGGGCTCAAAAAACATTCAGTACTTC. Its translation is CASSLIPTGGSKNIQYF.

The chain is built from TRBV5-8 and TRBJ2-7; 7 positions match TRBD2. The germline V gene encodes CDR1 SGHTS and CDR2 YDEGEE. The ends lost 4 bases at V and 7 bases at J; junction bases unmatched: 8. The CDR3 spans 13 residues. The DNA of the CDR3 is TGTGCCAGCAGCGCCGGGGAGGGTAGGGAGCAGTACTTC. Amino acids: CASSAGEGREQYF.

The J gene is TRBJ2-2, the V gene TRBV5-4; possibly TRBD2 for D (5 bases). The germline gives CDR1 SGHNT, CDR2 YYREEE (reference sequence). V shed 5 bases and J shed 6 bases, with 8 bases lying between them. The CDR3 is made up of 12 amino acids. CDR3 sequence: CASSELAGELFF. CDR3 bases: TGTGCCAGCAGTGAACTAGCCGGGGAGCTGTTTTTT.

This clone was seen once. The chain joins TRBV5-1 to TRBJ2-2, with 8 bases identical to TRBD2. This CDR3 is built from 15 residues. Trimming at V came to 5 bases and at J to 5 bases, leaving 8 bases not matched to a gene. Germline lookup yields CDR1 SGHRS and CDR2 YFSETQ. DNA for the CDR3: TGCGCCAGCAGGTGGCGGGAGGTTCGGACCGGGGAGCTGTTTTTT. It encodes CASRWREVRTGELFF.

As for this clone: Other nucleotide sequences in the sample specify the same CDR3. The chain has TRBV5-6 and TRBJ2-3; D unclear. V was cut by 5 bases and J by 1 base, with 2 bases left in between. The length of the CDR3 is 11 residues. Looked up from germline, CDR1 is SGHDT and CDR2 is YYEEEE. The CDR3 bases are TGTGCCAGCAGTCGCACAGATACGCAGTATTTT. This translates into CASSRTDTQYF.

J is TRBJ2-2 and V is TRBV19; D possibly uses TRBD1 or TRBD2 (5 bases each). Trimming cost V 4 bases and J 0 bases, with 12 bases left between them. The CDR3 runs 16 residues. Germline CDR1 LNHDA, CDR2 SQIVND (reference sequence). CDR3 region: CASSTTAASNTGELFF. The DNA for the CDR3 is TGTGCCAGTAGTACGACAGCGGCTTCGAACACCGGGGAGCTGTTTTTT.

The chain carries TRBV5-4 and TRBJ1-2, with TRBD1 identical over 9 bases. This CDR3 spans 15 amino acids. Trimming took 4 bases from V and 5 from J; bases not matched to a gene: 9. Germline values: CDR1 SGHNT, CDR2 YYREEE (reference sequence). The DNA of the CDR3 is TGTGCCAGCAGCCCAACAGGGGGCCCCGGGTATGGCTACACCTTC. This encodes CASSPTGGPGYGYTF.

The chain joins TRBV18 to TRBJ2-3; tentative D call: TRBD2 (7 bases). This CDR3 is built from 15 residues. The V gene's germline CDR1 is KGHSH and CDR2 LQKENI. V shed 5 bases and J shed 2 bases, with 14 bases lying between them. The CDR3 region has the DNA TGTGCCAGCTCAGGGAGGGGGAGAGACACAGATACGCAGTATTTT. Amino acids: CASSGRGRDTDTQYF.

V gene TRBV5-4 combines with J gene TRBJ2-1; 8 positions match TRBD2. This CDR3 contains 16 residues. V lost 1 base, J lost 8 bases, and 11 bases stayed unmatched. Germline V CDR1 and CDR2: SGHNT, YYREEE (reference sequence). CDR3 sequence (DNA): TGTGCCAGCAGCTTGAGAGCGGGAGTTATTGGTGATGAGCAGTTCTTC. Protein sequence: CASSLRAGVIGDEQFF.

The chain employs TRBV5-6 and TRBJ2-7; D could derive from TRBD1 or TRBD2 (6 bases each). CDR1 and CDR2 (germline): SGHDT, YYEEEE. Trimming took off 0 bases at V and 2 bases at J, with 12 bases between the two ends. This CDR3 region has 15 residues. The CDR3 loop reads CASSLGGAGPYEQYF. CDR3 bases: TGTGCCAGCAGCTTGGGGGGGGCGGGGCCCTACGAGCAGTACTTC.

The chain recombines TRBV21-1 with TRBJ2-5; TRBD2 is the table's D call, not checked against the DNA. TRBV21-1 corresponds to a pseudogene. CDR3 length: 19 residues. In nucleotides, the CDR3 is TGTGCCAGCAGCAAAGAGACTAGCGGGAGCGTCGGGGGTCGAGAGACCCAGTACTTC. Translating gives CASSKETSGSVGGRETQYF.

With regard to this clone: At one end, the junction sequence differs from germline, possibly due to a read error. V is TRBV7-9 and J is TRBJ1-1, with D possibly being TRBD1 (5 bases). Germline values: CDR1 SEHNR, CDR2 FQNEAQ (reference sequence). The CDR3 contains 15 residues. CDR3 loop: CASSQGEAMNTEASF. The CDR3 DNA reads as TGTGCCAGCAGCCAAGGGGAGGCTATGAACACTGAAGCTTCCTTT. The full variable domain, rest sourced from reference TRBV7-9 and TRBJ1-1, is DTGVSQNPRHKITKRGQNVTFRCDPISEHNRLYWYRQTLGQGPEFLTYFQNEAQLEKSRLLSDRFSAERPKGSFSTLEIQRTEQGDSAMYLCASSQGEAMNTEASFGQGTRLTVV.

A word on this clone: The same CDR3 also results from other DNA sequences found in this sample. The CDR3 region has the DNA TGCGCCAGCAGCCCCGGGGCCTCGAACACTGAAGCTTTCTTT. Translating it yields CASSPGASNTEAFF. The chain recombines TRBV5-1 with TRBJ1-1; possible D gene TRBD1, 5 bases. With 4 bases removed from V and 1 base from J, the gap between germline ends came to 11 bases. From germline, CDR1 is SGHRS and CDR2 YFSETQ. The CDR3 is 14 residues long.

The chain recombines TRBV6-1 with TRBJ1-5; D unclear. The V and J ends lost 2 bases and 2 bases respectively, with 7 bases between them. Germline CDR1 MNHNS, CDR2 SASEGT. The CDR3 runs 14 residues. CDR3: CASSEFLGNQPQHF. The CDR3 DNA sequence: TGTGCCAGCAGTGAATTCCTGGGCAATCAGCCCCAGCATTTT.

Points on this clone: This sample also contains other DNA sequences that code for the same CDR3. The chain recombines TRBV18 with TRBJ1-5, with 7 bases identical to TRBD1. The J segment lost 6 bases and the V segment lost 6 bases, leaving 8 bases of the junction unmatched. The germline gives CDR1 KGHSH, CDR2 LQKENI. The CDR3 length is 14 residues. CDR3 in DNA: TGTGCCAGCTCTCCTGACAGGGCCGGTCAGCCCCAGCATTTT. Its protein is CASSPDRAGQPQHF.

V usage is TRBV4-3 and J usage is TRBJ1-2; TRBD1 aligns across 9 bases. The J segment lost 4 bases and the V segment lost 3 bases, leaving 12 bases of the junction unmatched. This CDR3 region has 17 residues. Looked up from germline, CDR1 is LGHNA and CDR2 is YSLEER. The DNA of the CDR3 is TGCGCCAGCAGCCAGGAACATCCGGGACAGGGAGCCTATGGCTACACCTTC. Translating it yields CASSQEHPGQGAYGYTF.

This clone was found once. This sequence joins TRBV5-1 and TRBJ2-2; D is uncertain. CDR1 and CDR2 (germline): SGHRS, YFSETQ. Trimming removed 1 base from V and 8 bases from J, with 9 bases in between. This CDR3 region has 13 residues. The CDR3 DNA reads TGCGCCAGCAGCTTGCGTATTTCGGGGGAGCTGTTTTTT. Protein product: CASSLRISGELFF. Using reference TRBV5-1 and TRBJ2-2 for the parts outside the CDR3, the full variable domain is KAGVTQTPRYLIKTRGQQVTLSCSPISGHRSVSWYQQTPGQGLQFLFEYFSETQRNKGNFPGRFSGRQFSNSRSEMNVSTLELGDSALYLCASSLRISGELFFGEGSRLTVL.

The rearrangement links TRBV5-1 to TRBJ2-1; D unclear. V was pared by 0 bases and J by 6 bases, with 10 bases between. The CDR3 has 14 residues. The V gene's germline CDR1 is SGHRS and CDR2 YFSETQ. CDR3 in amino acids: CASSLDRQFNEQFF. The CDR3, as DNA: TGCGCCAGCAGCTTGGATCGGCAGTTCAATGAGCAGTTCTTC.

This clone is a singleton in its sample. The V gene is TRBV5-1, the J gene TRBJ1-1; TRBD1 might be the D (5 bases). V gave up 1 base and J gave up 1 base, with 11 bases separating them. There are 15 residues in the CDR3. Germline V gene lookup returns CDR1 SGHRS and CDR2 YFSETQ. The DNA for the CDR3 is TGCGCCAGCAGCTTGACGGGACTCAGGAACACTGAAGCTTTCTTT. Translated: CASSLTGLRNTEAFF.

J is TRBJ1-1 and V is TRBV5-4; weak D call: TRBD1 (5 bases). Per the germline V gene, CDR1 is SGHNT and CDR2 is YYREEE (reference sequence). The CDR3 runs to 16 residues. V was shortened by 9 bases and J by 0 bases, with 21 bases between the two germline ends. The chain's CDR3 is CATKPQAANMNTEAFF. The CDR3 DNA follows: TGTGCCACCAAGCCACAGGCCGCAAACATGAACACTGAAGCTTTCTTT.

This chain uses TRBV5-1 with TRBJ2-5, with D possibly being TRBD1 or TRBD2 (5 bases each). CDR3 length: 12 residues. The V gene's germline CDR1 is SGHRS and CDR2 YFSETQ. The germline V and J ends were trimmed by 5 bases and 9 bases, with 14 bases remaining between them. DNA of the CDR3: TGCGCCAGCAGTTCGGGTGAGGGGCCCCAGTACTTC. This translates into CASSSGEGPQYF.